The entry below gives a single TCR beta chain sequence along with its context. Assay used: immunoSEQ multiplex PCR; TCRdb lists only in-frame clones, some missing. The sample holds about 250,000 clones; roughly 89% are singletons and the top ten take 4% to 5%. Per germline, CDR1 WSHSY and CDR2 SAAADI. The CDR3 sequence is 11 residues long. V lost 4 bases and J lost 2, with 2 bases in between. The data derive from a study of blood T cell repertoires in COVID-19. Sequencing was performed on peripheral blood. The TCR comes from a woman in her forties who had recovered from COVID-19. The chain links TRBV10-2 to TRBJ1-1; D is ambiguous. The CDR3 spells CASSANTEAFF. Written as DNA, the CDR3 is TGCGCCAGCAGTGCTAACACTGAAGCTTTCTTT.